These T cell receptor beta chains were read from a single sample in a study of early T cells in non-severe SARS-CoV-2 infection. Each CDR3 protein gets one entry after TCRdb re-called the 5' RACE reads with MiXCR. The table has fewer than 100,000 distinct CDR3 sequences, more than 10% seen once. Sequencing was carried out using whole blood. These receptors all come from an adult who was a healthcare worker with PCR-confirmed SARS-CoV-2 infection or an uninfected control (not recorded which). The CDR3 runs from the conserved cysteine through the conserved F or W. D genes are given only for firm matches. Only part of the rows carry a size: once, few, many, or a class if the clone is expanded.

>NA|NA|TRBV18|TRBJ2-1
CASSLRLNEQFF
TGTGCCAGCTCACTCAGACTCAATGAGCAGTTCTTC
>few|NA|TRBV10-3|TRBJ2-1
CAISVGGSYNEQFF
TGTGCCATCAGTGTTGGAGGGTCCTACAATGAGCAGTTCTTC
>NA|TRBD2|TRBV2|TRBJ2-3
CASSPPTSGYTDTQYF
TGTGCCAGCAGTCCGCCGACTAGCGGTTACACAGATACGCAGTATTTT
>few|TRBD2|TRBV20-1|TRBJ2-1
CSAPPPLGGVLAGKYNEQFF
TGCAGTGCTCCACCCCCCCTCGGAGGAGTTCTAGCGGGTAAATACAATGAGCAGTTCTTC
>few|TRBD1|TRBV5-1|TRBJ2-5
CASSLERGTGVQETQYF
TGCGCCAGCAGCTTGGAAAGGGGGACAGGAGTTCAAGAGACCCAGTACTTC
>many|NA|TRBV2|TRBJ2-7
CASSRIAELYEQYF
TGTGCCAGCAGTAGAATAGCGGAGCTATACGAGCAGTACTTC
>NA|NA|TRBV29-1|TRBJ1-1
CSVDGATEAFF
TGCAGCGTTGATGGGGCCACTGAAGCTTTCTTT
>NA|TRBD1|TRBV19|TRBJ2-5
CASSTLGQGKETQYF
TGTGCCAGTAGTACCCTCGGACAGGGAAAAGAGACCCAGTACTTC
>few|NA|TRBV30|TRBJ2-7
CAWSAQAAYEQYF
TGTGCCTGGAGTGCGCAAGCAGCGTACGAGCAGTACTTC
>NA|NA|TRBV7-9|TRBJ2-6
CASSLAGSSNVLTF
TGTGCCAGCAGCTTAGCAGGATCGTCCAACGTCCTGACTTTC
>many|TRBD2|TRBV9|TRBJ2-3
CASSVGTSGEYTQYF
TGTGCCAGCAGCGTAGGGACTAGCGGGGAATATACGCAGTATTTT
>few|NA|TRBV19|TRBJ1-4
CASSMRAPTTNEKLFF
TGTGCCAGTAGTATGAGGGCGCCAACAACTAATGAAAAACTGTTTTTT
>few|NA|TRBV4-2|TRBJ1-2
CASSQGEGGGYGYTF
TGTGCCAGCAGCCAAGGGGAAGGGGGAGGCTATGGCTACACCTTC
>few|NA|TRBV12-3/TRBV12-4|TRBJ1-1
CASSSTGLLVGRNTEAFF
TGTGCCAGCAGTAGTACAGGGCTCCTTGTAGGAAGGAACACTGAAGCTTTCTTT
>many|NA|TRBV2|TRBJ1-1
CASRHRFPMNTEAFF
TGTGCCAGCAGGCACAGGTTTCCCATGAACACTGAAGCTTTCTTT